This T cell receptor beta chain was retrieved from a study of technical replicates of blood from a few donors. The germline V and J ends were trimmed by 2 bases and 1 base, with 5 bases remaining between them. Germline loops: CDR1 SGHTA, CDR2 FQGNSA. The CDR3 is 13 residues long. The data were produced by immunoSEQ multiplex PCR, yet TCRdb's version contains in-frame clones alone and is incomplete. The sample carries 50,000 to 75,000 clones, about 93% recorded once. The chain couples TRBV7-2 to TRBJ2-5, with D uncertain. This clonotype was sampled from a human donor in good health. Some clones in this sample may be carry-over from other donors' samples. The sample taken for sequencing was PBMCs. The CDR3 reads CASSLNIQETQYF. The DNA of the CDR3 is TGTGCCAGCAGCTTAAACATCCAAGAGACCCAGTACTTC.